This TCR beta chain was profiled in a study of T cells after somatic rescue of genetic block. Assay used: immunoSEQ multiplex PCR; TCRdb lists only in-frame clones, some missing. The sample records 95,000 to 120,000 clones, about 90% being singletons. V was pared by 1 base and J by 3 bases, with 6 bases of the junction left unmatched. CDR3 length: 17 residues. Germline V lookup: CDR1 MNHNS, CDR2 SASEGT. Sequences were obtained from peripheral blood mononuclear cells (PBMCs). The V and J genes are TRBV6-1 and TRBJ1-5; TRBD1 matches 10 bases. The source of this sequence is a young woman. Here the CDR3 reads CASSEETGTGANQPQHF. The CDR3 bases are TGTGCCAGCAGTGAAGAGACTGGGACAGGGGCCAATCAGCCCCAGCATTTT.